The 9 T cell receptor beta chains reported below all come from one sample, sequenced in a study of blood T cell repertoires in COVID-19. Assay used: immunoSEQ multiplex PCR; TCRdb lists only in-frame clones, some missing. The sample holds roughly 32,000 clones, 85% seen once. Material for sequencing was peripheral blood. The receptor set was obtained from an elderly man with active COVID-19.

The V call is TRBV10-3, the J call TRBJ2-2, with a possible D match to TRBD1 (5 bases). Germline lookup yields CDR1 ENHRY and CDR2 SYGVKD. The CDR3 totals 17 residues. Trimming took 0 bases from V and 1 from J, leaving 12 bases between them. The CDR3 spells CAISESSADMNTGELFF. DNA for the CDR3: TGTGCCATCAGTGAGTCCTCCGCGGACATGAACACCGGGGAGCTGTTTTTT.

This clone was detected only a few times. At one of its ends the junction is not consistent with the germline gene, which may arise from a read error. The V and J genes are TRBV24-1 and TRBJ1-2; D not certain. The CDR3 runs to 12 residues. The germline CDR1 and CDR2 sequences are KGHDR and SFDVKD. CDR3: CATSDSIVRHSF. The CDR3 DNA reads as TGTGCCACCAGTGACTCCATCGTCCGCCACTCCTTC.

The chain is built from TRBV5-1 and TRBJ2-7; 12 nucleotides agree with TRBD2. Per germline, CDR1 SGHRS and CDR2 YFSETQ. Germline trimming cut 4 bases from V and 4 bases from J; bases unmatched to any gene: 6. There are 15 residues in the CDR3. DNA for the CDR3: TGCGCCAGCAGCGCCCTGACTAGCGGGGGTTACGAGCAGTACTTC. Its translation: CASSALTSGGYEQYF.

V is TRBV18 and J is TRBJ2-7; 9 bases align to TRBD1. Germline CDR1 reads KGHSH; CDR2 reads LQKENI. The CDR3 is 15 amino acids. V lost 3 bases, J lost 3 bases, and 6 bases stayed unmatched. This CDR3 is CASSPGQGKNYEQYF. The CDR3 DNA reads as TGTGCCAGCTCACCGGGACAGGGCAAAAACTACGAGCAGTACTTC.

CDR3 DNA: TGTGCCAGTAGTATTATAGTGAACACTGAAGCTTTCTTT. It specifies CASSIIVNTEAFF. The chain combines TRBV19 with TRBJ1-1; D not resolved. The CDR3 has 13 residues. The germline gives CDR1 LNHDA, CDR2 SQIVND (reference sequence). The germline V and J ends were trimmed by 3 bases and 0 bases, with 5 bases remaining between them.

The V gene is TRBV28, the J gene TRBJ2-7; D gene unclear. Germline CDR1 MDHEN, CDR2 SYDVKM. V dropped 8 bases and J dropped 6 bases, with 17 bases sitting between them. The length of the CDR3 is 13 residues. DNA of the CDR3: TGTGCCAGCCTTAACATCGGCCCAGGCGAGCAGTACTTC. It specifies CASLNIGPGEQYF.

The V and J genes are TRBV7-2 and TRBJ2-1; 11 bases map to TRBD2. The CDR3 sequence is 16 residues long. Germline CDR1 SGHTA, CDR2 FQGNSA. V gave up 6 bases and J gave up 9 bases; unmatched junction bases: 13. This CDR3 is CASRLSGGASGSEQFF. The CDR3 nucleotides are TGTGCCAGCAGGCTTAGCGGGGGGGCCTCTGGGAGTGAGCAGTTCTTC.

The chain recombines TRBV19 with TRBJ2-2; D perhaps matches TRBD2 (5 bases). V was clipped by 3 bases and J by 4 bases, with 15 bases between them. The CDR3 is made up of 16 amino acids. The germline CDR1 and CDR2 sequences are LNHDA and SQIVND (reference sequence). Written as DNA, the CDR3 is TGTGCCAGTAGTATTGGGAGAAGAGCGTTCACCGGGGAGCTGTTTTTT. This translates into CASSIGRRAFTGELFF.

In this sample, this clone turned up a few times. This chain links TRBV18 with TRBJ1-6; D is ambiguous. The V end lost 8 bases, the J end lost 7 bases, and 18 bases lay between the germline ends. The CDR3 has 15 amino acids. Per germline, CDR1 KGHSH and CDR2 LQKENI. CDR3 region: CASALEMGGNSPLHF. Written as DNA, the CDR3 is TGTGCCAGCGCCCTCGAGATGGGAGGGAATTCACCCCTCCACTTT. The full variable domain, in which reference TRBV18 and TRBJ1-6 provide the parts outside the CDR3, is NAGVMQNPRHLVRRRGQEARLRCSPMKGHSHVYWYRQLPEEGLKFMVYLQKENIIDESGMPKERFSAEFPKEGPSILRIQQVVRGDSAAYFCASALEMGGNSPLHFGNGTRLTVT.